These 9 T cell receptor beta chains were all obtained from the same sample, sequenced in a study of T cells in Graves' hyperthyroidism and ophthalmopathy. Researchers took RNA transcripts and amplified the TCR beta CDR3 regions from them. The primer set for the first-round RT-PCR of the TCR CDR3 was HTBI. A single record per CDR3 protein comes from TCRdb applying MiXCR to the multiplex PCR reads. The sample lists around 500,000 distinct CDR3 sequences, approximately 15% seen once, with 14% in the top ten. Input material: blood. These receptors originate from a woman in her 40s with Graves' hyperthyroidism.

This clonotype was recorded a few times. The chain joins TRBV24-1 to TRBJ2-2, with 14 positions matching TRBD2. V shed 3 bases and J 5 bases; nucleotides not matched to a gene: 10. This CDR3 has 19 residues. Germline CDR1 KGHDR, CDR2 SFDVKD. The CDR3 DNA follows: TGTGCCACCAGTGATCCTGGGACTAGCGGGAGTTTAAGGACCGGGGAGCTGTTTTTT. This translates into CATSDPGTSGSLRTGELFF.

There are many counts of this clonotype. This sequence joins TRBV28 and TRBJ2-7; D not certain. This CDR3 has 13 amino acids. V shed 1 base and J shed 5 bases, with 9 bases lying between them. Per the germline V gene, CDR1 is MDHEN and CDR2 is SYDVKM. CDR3 sequence reads: CASSLSSAHEQYF. In nucleotides, the CDR3 is TGTGCCAGCAGTTTATCCAGTGCCCACGAGCAGTACTTC.

This clonotype turned up a few times. V gene TRBV20-1 combines with J gene TRBJ2-7; the match to TRBD2 covers 8 bases. Trimming cost V 6 bases and J 0 bases; bases outside gene matches: 7. Germline CDR1 and CDR2: DFQATT and SNEGSKA (reference sequence). This CDR3 region has 14 residues. The CDR3 sequence is CSAALAVFSYEQYF. CDR3 coding DNA: TGCAGTGCCGCACTAGCGGTCTTCTCCTACGAGCAGTACTTC.

The chain recombines TRBV7-9 with TRBJ2-7; TRBD1 might be the D (6 bases). This CDR3 region has 15 residues. V gave up 5 bases and J gave up 2 bases, with 16 bases separating them. The germline CDR1 and CDR2 sequences are SEHNR and FQNEAQ (reference sequence). CDR3 in amino acids: CASSPPGTPTYEQYF. The CDR3 DNA follows: TGTGCCAGCAGCCCCCCCGGGACACCAACCTACGAGCAGTACTTC.

This clonotype was detected ten times or more. The V and J genes are TRBV10-3 and TRBJ2-2; 7 positions match TRBD2. CDR1 is ENHRY and CDR2 is SYGVKD in the germline V gene. J gave up 4 bases and V 3 bases, and 5 bases lay outside the gene matches. This CDR3 region has 15 residues. The CDR3 protein is CAISDKAGATGELFF. DNA of the CDR3: TGTGCCATCAGTGATAAGGCGGGAGCCACCGGGGAGCTGTTTTTT.

V gene TRBV19 combines with J gene TRBJ2-7; possibly TRBD2 for D (6 bases). The CDR3 is made up of 14 amino acids. Germline CDR1 is LNHDA and CDR2 is SQIVND (reference sequence). V lost 1 base to trimming and J lost 5 bases, with 12 bases between them. The CDR3 sequence: CASSIVSSANEQYF. The CDR3 DNA follows: TGTGCCAGTAGTATAGTTTCTAGCGCTAACGAGCAGTACTTC. Full variable domain (missing parts from reference TRBV19 and TRBJ2-7): DGGITQSPKYLFRKEGQNVTLSCEQNLNHDAMYWYRQDPGQGLRLIYYSQIVNDFQKGDIAEGYSVSREKKESFPLTVTSAQKNPTAFYLCASSIVSSANEQYFGPGTRLTVT.

This clonotype was detected many times. The rearrangement uses TRBV7-8 and TRBJ1-1; 11 bases fit TRBD1. This CDR3 has 12 amino acids. The junction had 1 base not matched to a gene; V was cut back by 3 bases and J by 10 bases. The germline gives CDR1 SGHVS, CDR2 FQNEAQ. This chain's CDR3 is CASSLDRGPAFF. The CDR3 DNA follows: TGTGCCAGCAGCTTGGACAGGGGGCCAGCTTTCTTT.

This clonotype was recorded at least ten times. V gene TRBV7-2 combines with J gene TRBJ1-5; tentative D call: TRBD1 (6 bases). Germline assignment: CDR1 SGHTA and CDR2 FQGNSA. The CDR3 is 16 amino acids. Trimming removed 7 bases at V and 0 bases at J, with 16 bases between. The CDR3 sequence is CASTDRSGNSNQPQHF. The DNA of the CDR3 is TGTGCCAGCACCGACAGGAGCGGGAATAGCAATCAGCCCCAGCATTTT. The variable domain in full, completed from reference TRBV7-2 and TRBJ1-5, reads GAGVSQSPSNKVTEKGKDVELRCDPISGHTALYWYRQSLGQGLEFLIYFQGNSAPDKSGLPSDRFSAERTGGSVSTLTIQRTQQEDSAVYLCASTDRSGNSNQPQHFGDGTRLSIL.

This clonotype was recorded many times. V usage is TRBV7-2 and J usage is TRBJ2-1; possibly TRBD2 for D (5 bases). Trimming pared 2 bases from V and 5 bases from J, leaving 10 bases between. Looked up from germline, CDR1 is SGHTA and CDR2 is FQGNSA. CDR3 size: 14 residues. This CDR3 is CASSLTGSDNEQFF. In DNA form, the CDR3 reads TGTGCCAGCAGCTTAACGGGGTCGGACAATGAGCAGTTCTTC.